The 24 T cell receptor beta chains reported below all come from one sample, sequenced in a study of human T cells and chemical hapten exposure. Time point noted: patch test 1, 2 weeks after DPC sensitization. This sample's treatment: therapeutic diphenylcyclopropenone sensitization with weekly scalp DPC. One entry per CDR3 protein, called by TCRdb with MiXCR from the RACE reads. This sample yields about 120,000 distinct CDR3 sequences, of which 12% are seen a single time; roughly 1.5% belongs to the top ten. Material: whole blood, obtained in connection with sensitization to the hapten diphenylcyclopropenone (DPC). The source of these receptors is a woman aged 50 to 60 with alopecia areata. Some clones in this sample may be carry-over from other donors' samples.

This clonotype has at least ten counts. This rearrangement joins TRBV28 to TRBJ2-1, with D perhaps TRBD1 (5 bases). V lost 6 bases to trimming and J lost 4 bases, with 13 bases between them. Germline V gene lookup returns CDR1 MDHEN and CDR2 SYDVKM. The CDR3 loop spans 14 amino acids. The DNA of the CDR3 is TGTGCCAGCAGCTCTGCGCAGGGATACAATGAGCAGTTCTTC. Amino acids: CASSSAQGYNEQFF.

This clonotype was observed many times. The V and J genes are TRBV18 and TRBJ1-1, with 8 bases lining up with TRBD1. The J segment lost 3 bases and the V segment lost 3 bases, leaving 3 bases of the junction unmatched. CDR3 length equals 14 residues. The germline V gene has CDR1 KGHSH and CDR2 LQKENI. CDR3 nucleotides: TGTGCCAGCTCACCTGGACAGGGTCACACTGAAGCTTTCTTT. Protein: CASSPGQGHTEAFF.

This clonotype was counted a few times. The rearrangement joins TRBV3-1 to TRBJ1-1; no clear D gene. Trimming took off 0 bases at V and 6 bases at J, with 11 bases between the two ends. Germline values: CDR1 LGHDT, CDR2 YNNKEL (reference sequence). There are 14 residues in the CDR3. The CDR3 spells CASSQDWASAEAFF. Written as DNA, the CDR3 is TGTGCCAGCAGCCAAGATTGGGCTTCTGCTGAAGCTTTCTTT.

The chain uses TRBV5-1 and TRBJ2-3, with D maybe TRBD2 (5 bases). Deletions cut 2 bases from V and 4 bases from J, with 14 bases between. The germline V gene encodes CDR1 SGHRS and CDR2 YFSETQ. The CDR3 covers 15 residues. The CDR3 protein is CASSFREGRSDTQYF. In DNA, the CDR3 is TGCGCCAGCAGCTTCCGGGAAGGTAGATCAGATACGCAGTATTTT. Drawing the rest from reference TRBV5-1 and TRBJ2-3, the complete variable domain is KAGVTQTPRYLIKTRGQQVTLSCSPISGHRSVSWYQQTPGQGLQFLFEYFSETQRNKGNFPGRFSGRQFSNSRSEMNVSTLELGDSALYLCASSFREGRSDTQYFGPGTRLTVL.

This clonotype was counted many times. The V and J genes are TRBV4-1 and TRBJ2-7; TRBD1 matches at 8 bases. CDR1 is MGHRA, CDR2 YSYEKL, per germline. After removal of 0 bases from V and 2 bases from J, the junction contained 6 bases not matched to a gene. There are 16 residues in the CDR3. The chain's CDR3 is CASSQDEGQGTYEQYF. The DNA for the CDR3 is TGCGCCAGCAGCCAAGATGAAGGACAGGGAACCTACGAGCAGTACTTC.

This clonotype came up a few times. The chain combines TRBV7-8 with TRBJ2-7; 8 bases are shared with TRBD2. Per the germline V gene, CDR1 is SGHVS and CDR2 is FQNEAQ. The trim removed 5 bases at V and 3 bases at J, leaving 9 bases unmatched. The CDR3 is made up of 15 amino acids. The CDR3 protein is CASSPVGGADYEQYF. In DNA form, the CDR3 reads TGTGCCAGCAGCCCCGTCGGGGGGGCTGACTACGAGCAGTACTTC.

The chain is built from TRBV29-1 and TRBJ1-2; TRBD1 matches 12 bases. This CDR3 is 13 amino acids long. Germline CDR1 reads SQVTM; CDR2 reads ANQGSEA. Trimming took 8 bases from V and 6 from J; bases not matched to a gene: 7. The CDR3 region is CSIGTGGLDGYTF. The CDR3 region has the DNA TGCAGCATCGGGACAGGGGGCCTTGATGGCTACACCTTC.

This clonotype has a handful of counts. The rearrangement joins TRBV13 to TRBJ1-6; D is unclear. The V and J ends lost 1 base and 9 bases respectively, with 7 bases between them. Germline V gene lookup returns CDR1 PRHDT and CDR2 FYEKMQ (reference sequence). CDR3 length equals 13 residues. CDR3 loop: CASSLVGLSPLHF. The CDR3 region has the DNA TGTGCCAGCAGCTTAGTTGGTCTTTCACCCCTCCACTTT.

The J gene is TRBJ1-1, the V gene TRBV29-1, with D unresolved. V shed 7 bases and J shed 1 base, with 13 bases lying between them. The CDR3 extends over 13 amino acids. The germline V gene has CDR1 SQVTM and CDR2 ANQGSEA. CDR3: CSGDGRGNTEAFF. The CDR3 coding sequence is TGCAGCGGCGACGGGAGAGGGAACACTGAAGCTTTCTTT.

This clonotype occurred many times. J is TRBJ2-1 and V is TRBV7-9; D is ambiguous. The germline V and J ends were trimmed by 2 bases and 0 bases, with 5 bases remaining between them. CDR3 length: 14 residues. From germline, CDR1 is SEHNR and CDR2 FQNEAQ (reference sequence). As DNA, the CDR3 is TGTGCCAGCAGCTTAATATACTCCTACAATGAGCAGTTCTTC. Translated: CASSLIYSYNEQFF.

V is TRBV12-3 or TRBV12-4 and J is TRBJ1-1, with a possible D match to TRBD1 (6 bases). Trimming removed 0 bases from V and 5 bases from J, with 13 bases in between. This CDR3 contains 15 residues. CDR3 in amino acids: CASSLATGRGTEAFF. CDR3 nucleotide sequence: TGTGCCAGCAGTTTAGCGACGGGTAGGGGGACTGAAGCTTTCTTT.

At least ten counts were recorded for this clonotype. The chain has TRBV19 and TRBJ2-2; 11 bases are shared with TRBD2. J was trimmed by 0 bases and V by 3 bases; bases with no gene match: 6. From germline, CDR1 is LNHDA and CDR2 SQIVND (reference sequence). This CDR3 is 18 amino acids long. CDR3 protein: CASSMELAGASNTGELFF. For the CDR3, the DNA is TGTGCCAGTAGTATGGAACTAGCGGGGGCCTCGAACACCGGGGAGCTGTTTTTT.

As for this clonotype: Its ends do not fully match the called genes, so a read error is possible. This chain uses TRBV20-1 with TRBJ1-5; tentatively, D is TRBD1 (6 bases). The CDR3 extends over 13 amino acids. Germline V gives CDR1 DFQATT, CDR2 SNEGSKA (reference sequence). The DNA for the CDR3 is TGCGGTGCTAGTCCCGGGGGCATGAAGCCCCAGCATTTT. It codes for CGASPGGMKPQHF.

This clonotype was observed at least ten times. The chain links TRBV14 to TRBJ2-3; D call uncertain. The CDR3 contains 15 residues. V lost 1 base and J 3 bases, leaving 11 bases between the germline ends. The germline CDR1 and CDR2 sequences are SGHDN and FVKESK. The CDR3 here is CASSQALSWTDTQYF. The CDR3, as DNA: TGTGCCAGCAGCCAAGCCCTATCGTGGACAGATACGCAGTATTTT.

This clonotype has ten or more counts. The chain recombines TRBV18 with TRBJ2-7; TRBD2 aligns across 9 bases. The V and J ends lost 3 bases and 4 bases, in that order; junction bases with no gene match: 10. Per germline, CDR1 KGHSH and CDR2 LQKENI. The CDR3 runs 16 residues. The CDR3 reads CASSPGLRGGPYEQYF. The CDR3 DNA follows: TGTGCCAGCTCACCCGGGTTGCGGGGGGGCCCGTACGAGCAGTACTTC.

This clonotype has a handful of counts. The chain uses TRBV5-6 and TRBJ1-5; D is possibly TRBD1 (5 bases). V lost 3 bases to trimming and J lost 3 bases, with 16 bases between them. The CDR3 is 16 residues long. Germline loops: CDR1 SGHDT, CDR2 YYEEEE. CDR3 region: CASSSRDGIINQPQHF. The CDR3, as DNA: TGTGCCAGCAGCTCCCGGGACGGAATAATCAATCAGCCCCAGCATTTT.

Many counts were recorded for this clonotype. The chain couples TRBV2 to TRBJ2-3; D tentatively reads TRBD1 or TRBD2 (5 bases each). Germline CDR1 SNHLY, CDR2 FYNNEI. V was cut by 10 bases and J by 4 bases, with 21 bases left in between. This CDR3 is 15 amino acids long. The CDR3 nucleotides are TGTGCCATCGACCTCAACTGGGGGAAGCCAGATACGCAGTATTTT. This translates into CAIDLNWGKPDTQYF.

The rearrangement joins TRBV4-3 to TRBJ2-2; the D is unclear. The CDR3 loop spans 11 amino acids. Germline V gene data show CDR1 as LGHNA and CDR2 as YSLEER. The germline V and J ends were trimmed by 0 bases and 7 bases, with 0 bases remaining between them. The CDR3 coding sequence is TGCGCCAGCAGCCAAGACGGGGAGCTGTTTTTT. Translated: CASSQDGELFF.

The V call is TRBV28, the J call TRBJ1-2; 10 bases are a match to TRBD1. CDR3 length: 18 residues. Losses at the gene ends were 7 bases for V and 5 bases for J; bases not matched to a gene: 19. Germline assignment: CDR1 MDHEN and CDR2 SYDVKM. The CDR3, as DNA: TGTGCCAGCACCAAACCAGTCCTCAGAAGGGACAGGGGATATGGCTACACCTTC. Translation: CASTKPVLRRDRGYGYTF.

Worth noting for this clonotype: An end of the junction differs from the germline gene, which may be a read error. The rearrangement uses TRBV7-7 and TRBJ2-5, with 8 bases fitting TRBD2. The CDR3 loop spans 15 amino acids. Germline values: CDR1 SSHAT, CDR2 FNYEAQ (reference sequence). CDR3 in DNA: TGTGCTAGCAGCTTGGACCTAGCGGGCCGGGAGACCCAGTACTTC. It yields the protein CASSLDLAGRETQYF.

This rearrangement joins TRBV4-1 to TRBJ1-1, with a possible D match to TRBD1 (6 bases). The CDR3 is 14 amino acids. CDR1 is MGHRA and CDR2 is YSYEKL in the germline V gene. Between the trimmed V and J ends, which lost 1 base and 6 bases, there was a span of 12 bases. The CDR3 spells CASSQVGGFPEAFF. CDR3 DNA sequence: TGCGCCAGCAGCCAAGTAGGGGGGTTCCCTGAAGCTTTCTTT.

In its sample, this clonotype was seen a few times. The chain carries TRBV28 and TRBJ2-7; perhaps D is TRBD1 or TRBD2 (5 bases each). CDR1 and CDR2 (germline): MDHEN, SYDVKM. The CDR3 runs 13 residues. Trimming took 3 bases from V and 0 from J, leaving 6 bases between them. CDR3 bases: TGTGCCAGCAGTTTTGGGGGCTCCTACGAGCAGTACTTC. It codes for CASSFGGSYEQYF.

The chain recombines TRBV5-1 with TRBJ2-7; D could derive from TRBD1 or TRBD2 (5 bases each). Germline loops: CDR1 SGHRS, CDR2 YFSETQ. This CDR3 has 13 amino acids. Between the trimmed V and J ends, which lost 2 bases and 6 bases, there was a span of 12 bases. The chain's CDR3 is CASSFGAPGEQYF. In DNA form, the CDR3 reads TGCGCCAGCAGCTTCGGGGCCCCGGGCGAGCAGTACTTC.

This clonotype showed up many times. This sequence joins TRBV3-1 and TRBJ1-6, with 8 bases fitting TRBD1. The CDR3 loop spans 14 amino acids. V shed 4 bases, J shed 9 bases, and the junction held 5 bases outside the gene matches. Germline-derived CDR1 and CDR2 are LGHDT and YNNKEL (reference sequence). The DNA for the CDR3 is TGTGCCAGCAGCCGGACAGGGACGGTTTCACCCCTCCACTTT. As protein: CASSRTGTVSPLHF.